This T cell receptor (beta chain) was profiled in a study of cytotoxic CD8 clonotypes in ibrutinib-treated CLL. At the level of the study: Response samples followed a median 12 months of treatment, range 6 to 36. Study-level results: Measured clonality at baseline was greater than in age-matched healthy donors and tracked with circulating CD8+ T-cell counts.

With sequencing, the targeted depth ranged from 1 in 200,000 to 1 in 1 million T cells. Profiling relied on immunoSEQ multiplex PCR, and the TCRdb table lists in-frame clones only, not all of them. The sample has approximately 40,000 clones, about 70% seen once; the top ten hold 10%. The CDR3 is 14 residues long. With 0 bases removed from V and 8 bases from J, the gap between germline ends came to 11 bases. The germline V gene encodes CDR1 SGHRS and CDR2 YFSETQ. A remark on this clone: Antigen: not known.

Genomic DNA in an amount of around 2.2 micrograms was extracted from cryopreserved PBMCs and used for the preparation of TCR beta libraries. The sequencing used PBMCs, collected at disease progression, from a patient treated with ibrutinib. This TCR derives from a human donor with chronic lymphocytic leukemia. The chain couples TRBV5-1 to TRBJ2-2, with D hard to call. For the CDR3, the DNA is TGCGCCAGCAGCTTGGAACTTCCAGAGGGGGAGCTGTTTTTT. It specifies CASSLELPEGELFF.